The clone carrying this T cell receptor beta chain was detected ten times or more. Its antigen is undetermined. At the DNA level, this CDR3 is encoded by other sequences in the same sample as well. This entry comes from a study of shared clonotypes between healthy human individuals. Study-wide results and caveats: How much donors shared clonotypes was expected to be affected by sequencing depth.

Each subset's genomic DNA was split evenly across several immunoSEQ plates. Input per replicate PCR of unsorted PBMC was roughly 300 ng DNA, corresponding to tens of thousands of T cell genomes. Authors' analysis steps: ImmunoSEQ junction-only sequences lacked quality scores, so their filtering differed. Profiled with immunoSEQ multiplex PCR; TCRdb holds only in-frame clones, not every one. Clone size and the V and J calls come from that table; the DNA yielded D and trimming. The profile shows some 450,000 clones, approximately 71% of them singletons. CDR1 and CDR2 from the germline V gene are SGDLS and YYNGEE. V lost 0 bases and J 8 bases, leaving 14 bases between the germline ends. The CDR3 length is 14 residues.

The sample was PBMCs. This TCR derives from a woman aged 40 to 49 in good health. Some clones in this sample may be carry-over from other donors' samples. V is TRBV9 and J is TRBJ1-2; D possibly corresponds to TRBD1 (5 bases). CDR3 region: CASSVDRGSKGYTF. DNA for the CDR3: TGTGCCAGCAGCGTAGATAGGGGTTCGAAGGGCTACACCTTC.